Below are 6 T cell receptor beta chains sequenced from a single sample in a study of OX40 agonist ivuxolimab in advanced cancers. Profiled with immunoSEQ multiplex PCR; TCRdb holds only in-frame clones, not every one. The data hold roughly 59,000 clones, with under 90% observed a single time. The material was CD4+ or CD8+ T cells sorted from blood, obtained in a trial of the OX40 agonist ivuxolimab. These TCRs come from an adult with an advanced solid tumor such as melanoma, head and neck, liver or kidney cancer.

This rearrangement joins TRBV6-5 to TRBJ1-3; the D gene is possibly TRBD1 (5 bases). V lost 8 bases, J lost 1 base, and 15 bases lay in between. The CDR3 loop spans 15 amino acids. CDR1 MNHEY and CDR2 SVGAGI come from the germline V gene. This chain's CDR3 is CASSRDGLSGNTIYF. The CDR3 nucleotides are TGTGCCAGCTCTAGGGACGGCTTATCTGGAAACACCATATATTTT.

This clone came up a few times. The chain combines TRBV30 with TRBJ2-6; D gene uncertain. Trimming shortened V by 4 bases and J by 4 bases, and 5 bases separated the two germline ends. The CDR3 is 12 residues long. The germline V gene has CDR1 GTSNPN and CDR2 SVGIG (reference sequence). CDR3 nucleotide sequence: TGTGCCTGGACGAGGGGGGCCAACGTCCTGACTTTC. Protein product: CAWTRGANVLTF.

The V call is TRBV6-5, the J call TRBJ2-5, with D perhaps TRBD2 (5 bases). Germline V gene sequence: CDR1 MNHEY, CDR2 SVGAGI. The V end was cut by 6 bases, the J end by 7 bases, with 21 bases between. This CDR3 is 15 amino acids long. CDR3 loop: CASSPMSDGKGTQYF. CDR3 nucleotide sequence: TGTGCCAGCAGCCCGATGAGCGACGGGAAAGGGACCCAGTACTTC.

CDR3 amino acids: CASTQTGSYEQYF. CDR3 nucleotide sequence: TGTGCCAGTACTCAGACAGGCTCCTACGAGCAGTACTTC. The J gene is TRBJ2-7, the V gene TRBV19; D may be TRBD1 (6 bases). The CDR3 is 13 amino acids. V was shortened by 7 bases and J by 0 bases, with 10 bases between the two germline ends. Germline CDR1 reads LNHDA; CDR2 reads SQIVND (reference sequence).

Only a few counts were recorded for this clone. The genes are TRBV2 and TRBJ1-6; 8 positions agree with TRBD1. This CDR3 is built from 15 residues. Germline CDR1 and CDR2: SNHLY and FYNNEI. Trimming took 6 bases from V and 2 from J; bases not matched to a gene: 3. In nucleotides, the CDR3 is TGTGCCAGCAGCCAGGACAGGGCCTATAATTCACCCCTCCACTTT. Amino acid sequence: CASSQDRAYNSPLHF. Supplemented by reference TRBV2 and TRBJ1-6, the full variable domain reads EPEVTQTPSHQVTQMGQEVILRCVPISNHLYFYWYRQILGQKVEFLVSFYNNEISEKSEIFDDQFSVERPDGSNFTLKIRSTKLEDSAMYFCASSQDRAYNSPLHFGNGTRLTVT.

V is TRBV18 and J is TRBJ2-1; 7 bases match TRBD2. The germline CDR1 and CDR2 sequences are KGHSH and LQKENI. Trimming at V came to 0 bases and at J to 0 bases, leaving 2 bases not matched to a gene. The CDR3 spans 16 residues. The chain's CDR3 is CASSPPGGDSYNEQFF. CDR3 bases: TGTGCCAGCTCACCACCGGGGGGGGACTCCTACAATGAGCAGTTCTTC.